This T cell receptor beta chain was sequenced during a study of PD-1 and CTLA-4 blockade in melanoma. Method: immunoSEQ multiplex PCR; TCRdb's copy keeps in-frame clones and lacks some. The table shows 15,000 to 20,000 clones, with 73% occurring only once. The V segment lost 6 bases and the J segment 4 bases; nucleotides outside the gene matches: 8. Germline V gene data show CDR1 as GTSNPN and CDR2 as SVGIG (reference sequence). CDR3 size: 13 residues. This specimen was CD8+ T cells from peripheral blood, taken before anti-PD-1 treatment. The clonotype comes from a human donor with melanoma. The V gene is TRBV30, the J gene TRBJ2-7, with 8 nucleotides matching TRBD1. The CDR3 reads CACRGQGGYEQYF. The DNA for the CDR3 is TGTGCCTGCAGAGGACAGGGCGGGTACGAGCAGTACTTC.